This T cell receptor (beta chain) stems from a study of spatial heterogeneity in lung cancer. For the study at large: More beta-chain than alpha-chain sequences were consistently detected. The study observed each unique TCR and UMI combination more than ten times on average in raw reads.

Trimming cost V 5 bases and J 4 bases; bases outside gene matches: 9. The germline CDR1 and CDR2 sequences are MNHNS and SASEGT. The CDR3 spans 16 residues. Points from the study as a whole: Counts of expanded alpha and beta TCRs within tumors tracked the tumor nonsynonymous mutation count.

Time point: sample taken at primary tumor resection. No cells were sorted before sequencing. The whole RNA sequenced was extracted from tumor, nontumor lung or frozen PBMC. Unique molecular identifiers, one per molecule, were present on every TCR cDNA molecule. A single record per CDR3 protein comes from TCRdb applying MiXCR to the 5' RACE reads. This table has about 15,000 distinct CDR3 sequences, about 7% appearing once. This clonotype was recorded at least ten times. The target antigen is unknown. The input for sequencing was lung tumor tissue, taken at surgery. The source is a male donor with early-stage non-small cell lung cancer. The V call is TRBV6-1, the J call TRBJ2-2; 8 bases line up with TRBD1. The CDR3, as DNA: TGTGCCAGCAGTCCACGCGTGACAGGGGTCACCGGGGAGCTGTTTTTT. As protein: CASSPRVTGVTGELFF.